Listed here are 8 T cell receptor beta chains from one sample, sequenced in a study of T-cell reconstitution after alpha-beta-depleted transplantation in children. Unique molecular identifiers featured in how the TCRbeta library was prepared. TCRdb re-analysed the PCR reads in MiXCR, keeping a single row per CDR3 protein. This sample yields some 87,000 distinct CDR3 sequences, of which around a sixth are seen a single time; roughly 21% belongs to the top ten. The sequences come from PBMCs, mostly from graft donor cells, collected 180 days after TCRalphabeta/CD19-depleted stem cell transplant. The receptors were gathered from a male patient between 2 and 10 years old who had a stem cell transplant for acute lymphoblastic leukemia, so the T cells may come from the graft donor.

The chain employs TRBV20-1 and TRBJ2-7; 8 bases map to TRBD1. With 1 base clipped from V and 0 bases from J, the junction kept 2 bases outside the gene matches. This CDR3 has 14 amino acids. Germline loops: CDR1 DFQATT, CDR2 SNEGSKA (reference sequence). The CDR3 protein is CSARAGTGSYEQYF. CDR3 DNA sequence: TGCAGTGCTAGAGCCGGGACAGGCTCCTACGAGCAGTACTTC.

This clonotype occurred a few times. V is TRBV3-1 and J is TRBJ2-7, with D maybe TRBD2 (5 bases). This CDR3 is built from 12 residues. Germline V gene lookup returns CDR1 LGHDT and CDR2 YNNKEL (reference sequence). With 1 base removed from V and 5 bases from J, the gap between germline ends came to 6 bases. CDR3 coding DNA: TGTGCCAGCAGCCAAGGGCGGGACGAGCAGTACTTC. It codes for CASSQGRDEQYF.

This chain uses TRBV4-2 with TRBJ2-2; possible D gene TRBD1, 5 bases. The V end was cut by 0 bases, the J end by 3 bases, with 11 bases between. Germline V gene data show CDR1 as LGHNA and CDR2 as YNFKEQ. The CDR3 has 16 residues. CDR3 region: CASSQDPQGHTGELFF. The DNA of the CDR3 is TGTGCCAGCAGCCAAGATCCCCAGGGCCACACCGGGGAGCTGTTTTTT.

This clonotype was seen a handful of times. The chain joins TRBV5-1 to TRBJ2-3; D call uncertain. Germline-derived CDR1 and CDR2 are SGHRS and YFSETQ. This CDR3 is built from 13 residues. V lost 0 bases and J 8 bases, leaving 10 bases between the germline ends. CDR3 amino acids: CASSLVGRSTQYF. CDR3 bases: TGCGCCAGCAGCTTGGTCGGCAGGTCTACGCAGTATTTT.

The J gene is TRBJ1-2, the V gene TRBV11-2; TRBD1 is a possible D gene (6 bases). The CDR3 totals 16 residues. With 5 bases removed from V and 3 bases from J, the gap between germline ends came to 19 bases. CDR1 and CDR2 (germline): SGHAT, FQNNGV. CDR3 region: CASSPHSRQDYYGYTF. The CDR3 DNA reads as TGTGCCAGCAGCCCTCACTCGCGACAGGACTACTATGGCTACACCTTC.

This clonotype showed up just a few times. The CDR3 loop reads CASSPVGQGNSPLHF. The CDR3 nucleotides read TGTGCCAGCAGCCCCGTAGGACAGGGGAATTCACCCCTCCACTTT. The chain carries TRBV7-9 and TRBJ1-6; TRBD1 aligns across 9 bases. CDR3 size: 15 residues. CDR1 is SEHNR and CDR2 is FQNEAQ in the germline V gene (reference sequence). Trimming took 5 bases from V and 7 from J; bases not matched to a gene: 6.

Remarks on this clonotype: A much larger clone differs from this one at a single base, so this may be a read error. The rearrangement links TRBV3-1 to TRBJ2-2; 15 bases line up with TRBD2. Germline V gives CDR1 LGHDT, CDR2 YNNKEL (reference sequence). The CDR3 has 19 amino acids. After removal of 8 bases from V and 0 bases from J, the junction contained 10 bases not matched to a gene. The CDR3 region is CASCPRTSGGAANTGELFF. CDR3 DNA sequence: TGTGCCAGCTGTCCTAGGACTAGCGGGGGGGCCGCGAACACCGGGGAGCTGTTTTTT.

Comments on this clonotype: A read error may be the cause here, since a much bigger clone is one base away. Lacking the conserved final phenylalanine or tryptophan, this CDR3 likely reflects a read error. The V call is TRBV12-3 or TRBV12-4, the J call TRBJ2-1; 8 nucleotides align to TRBD2. The CDR3 extends over 15 amino acids. Trimming removed 8 bases from V and 4 bases from J; junction bases left unmatched: 10. CDR3 sequence (DNA): TGTGCCAGCGGATTCGAGCGGGGGCGATACAATGAGCAGTTCTTA. This encodes CASGFERGRYNEQFL.